Each of the 2 T cell receptor beta chains below was sequenced from the same sample in a study of blood T cell repertoires in COVID-19. The assay was immunoSEQ multiplex PCR, and TCRdb's table has in-frame clones only and misses some. The table shows over 200,000 clones, with around 84% occurring only once. Sequenced: peripheral blood. These receptors originate from a man aged 35 to 55 who had recovered from COVID-19.

V and J are TRBV5-4 and TRBJ2-3, with 12 bases aligning to TRBD2. The ends lost 1 base at V and 3 bases at J; junction bases unmatched: 9. From germline, CDR1 is SGHNT and CDR2 YYREEE (reference sequence). The CDR3 runs to 18 residues. CDR3 region: CASSLRLLAGGQTDTQYF. DNA for the CDR3: TGTGCCAGCAGCTTGCGGCTCCTAGCGGGGGGGCAAACAGATACGCAGTATTTT.

A remark on this clone: The same CDR3 arises from other DNA sequences in this sample as well. This chain links TRBV4-3 with TRBJ2-3; TRBD2 agrees at 11 bases. Germline trimming cut 2 bases from V and 4 bases from J; bases unmatched to any gene: 2. The CDR3 spans 15 residues. Germline assignment: CDR1 LGHNA and CDR2 YSLEER. The CDR3 protein is CASSQLAGGPDTQYF. CDR3 coding DNA: TGCGCCAGCAGCCAATTAGCGGGGGGGCCAGATACGCAGTATTTT.